These 27 T cell receptor beta chains came from one sample sequenced in a study of CD8 T cells in ankylosing spondylitis. Points from the study as a whole: Among TCR beta sequences, a motif of several highly homologous variants appeared characteristic of ankylosing spondylitis blood.

The antigens for these receptors are not known. TCRdb called the 5' RACE reads again in MiXCR, with one record for every CDR3 protein. The sample has approximately 440,000 distinct CDR3 sequences, 17% seen once. Sequencing was carried out using blood, either unsorted or a sorted T cell fraction (not recorded which). Every receptor here comes from a male donor with ankylosing spondylitis.

The chain employs TRBV14 and TRBJ1-1, with TRBD1 as a possible D gene (5 bases). The CDR3 is made up of 15 amino acids. CDR1 SGHDN and CDR2 FVKESK come from the germline V gene. Trimming took 2 bases from V and 4 from J, leaving 14 bases between them. The CDR3 DNA reads TGTGCCAGCAGCCAAACGGCGGGGGGTGGCACTGAAGCTTTCTTT. This sequence encodes CASSQTAGGGTEAFF.

This clonotype showed up just a few times. Here the CDR3 DNA reads TGTGCCAGCAGGGAACAGGGGAACACTGAAGCTTTCTTT. It translates to CASREQGNTEAFF. The chain couples TRBV7-9 to TRBJ1-1, with TRBD1 as a possible D gene (6 bases). Looked up from germline, CDR1 is SEHNR and CDR2 is FQNEAQ (reference sequence). The CDR3 contains 13 residues. Trimming took 6 bases from V and 1 from J, leaving 9 bases between them.

V gene TRBV4-1 combines with J gene TRBJ2-7; perhaps TRBD2 as D (6 bases). Germline CDR1 is MGHRA and CDR2 is YSYEKL. V was shortened by 1 base and J by 2 bases, with 12 bases between the two germline ends. This CDR3 has 15 amino acids. CDR3 DNA: TGCGCCAGCAGCCAAGCGGTAGCGGAAACCTACGAGCAGTACTTC. Translated: CASSQAVAETYEQYF.

This clonotype was detected many times. The chain recombines TRBV10-3 with TRBJ2-1; tentative D call: TRBD2 (5 bases). CDR1 ENHRY and CDR2 SYGVKD come from the germline V gene. Trimming shortened V by 3 bases and J by 0 bases, and 6 bases separated the two germline ends. This CDR3 comprises 14 residues. In nucleotides, the CDR3 is TGTGCCATCAGTGAAGGGAGCTCCTACAATGAGCAGTTCTTC. This codes for CAISEGSSYNEQFF.

The J gene is TRBJ2-5, the V gene TRBV4-2, with D unclear. Germline CDR1 and CDR2: LGHNA and YNFKEQ. This CDR3 has 15 residues. Trimming cost V 1 base and J 2 bases, with 11 bases left between them. CDR3 sequence (DNA): TGTGCCAGCAGCCAAGGGAACAGCCTACAAGAGACCCAGTACTTC. Translation: CASSQGNSLQETQYF.

This clonotype was recorded at least ten times. The rearrangement links TRBV5-1 to TRBJ2-1; 11 bases match TRBD2. Germline V gene lookup returns CDR1 SGHRS and CDR2 YFSETQ. The J segment lost 7 bases and the V segment lost 4 bases, leaving 4 bases of the junction unmatched. This CDR3 has 14 residues. In nucleotides, the CDR3 is TGCGCCAGCAGCCCCGGACTAGCGGGTAATGAGCAGTTCTTC. Amino acids: CASSPGLAGNEQFF.

This chain connects TRBV5-4 to TRBJ2-7, with TRBD2 identical over 7 bases. This CDR3 has 16 amino acids. Trimming at V came to 4 bases and at J to 1 base, leaving 11 bases not matched to a gene. Germline V gene data show CDR1 as SGHNT and CDR2 as YYREEE (reference sequence). This CDR3 reads CASSRGVGVESYEQYF. The CDR3 coding sequence is TGTGCCAGCAGCCGGGGGGTCGGGGTAGAATCCTACGAGCAGTACTTC.

The chain uses TRBV27 and TRBJ1-5; unclear D gene. V gave up 3 bases and J gave up 6 bases, with 9 bases separating them. Germline assignment: CDR1 MNHEY and CDR2 SMNVEV (reference sequence). CDR3 length: 13 amino acids. The CDR3 loop is CASSFRAVQPQHF. The CDR3 DNA follows: TGTGCCAGCAGTTTTCGAGCCGTTCAGCCCCAGCATTTT.

A few counts support this clonotype. The chain combines TRBV9 with TRBJ2-5; 8 bases align to TRBD1. Per the germline V gene, CDR1 is SGDLS and CDR2 is YYNGEE. V dropped 3 bases and J dropped 0; count of bases not matched to a gene: 4. The CDR3 totals 15 residues. The CDR3 region has the DNA TGTGCCAGCAGCGCCCGACAGGGGCACCAAGAGACCCAGTACTTC. Translated: CASSARQGHQETQYF.

This clonotype occurred a few times. The chain couples TRBV24-1 to TRBJ1-2, with D unresolved. The CDR3 extends over 15 amino acids. Germline V gene sequence: CDR1 KGHDR, CDR2 SFDVKD. The germline V and J ends were trimmed by 5 bases and 6 bases, with 18 bases remaining between them. The CDR3 region has the DNA TGTGCCACCAGTGCCCAAGGTGGTTCGGTGCATGGCTACACCTTC. Protein: CATSAQGGSVHGYTF.

V is TRBV6-2 or TRBV6-3 and J is TRBJ1-5, with TRBD1 as a possible D gene (5 bases). CDR1 is MNHEY, CDR2 SVGEGT, per germline. V gave up 0 bases and J gave up 6 bases, with 12 bases separating them. This CDR3 comprises 15 residues. For the CDR3, the DNA is TGTGCCAGCAGTTACTCGAGCAGGGACGGTCAGCCCCAGCATTTT. Translation: CASSYSSRDGQPQHF.

This chain connects TRBV15 to TRBJ1-2; no clear D. This CDR3 is 18 amino acids long. From germline, CDR1 is LNHNV and CDR2 YYDKDF (reference sequence). Trimming took off 4 bases at V and 0 bases at J, with 21 bases between the two ends. This CDR3 is CATSNVGRGRFANYGYTF. The DNA of the CDR3 is TGTGCCACCAGCAATGTTGGACGCGGGAGGTTTGCTAACTATGGCTACACCTTC.

V is TRBV9 and J is TRBJ2-7, with TRBD1 matching over 8 bases. From germline, CDR1 is SGDLS and CDR2 YYNGEE. The junction had 5 bases not matched to a gene; V was cut back by 4 bases and J by 5 bases. The CDR3 covers 13 residues. This CDR3 reads CASSSGGTDEQYF. CDR3 in DNA: TGTGCCAGCAGCTCAGGGGGCACCGACGAGCAGTACTTC.

This clonotype was detected only a few times. The chain has TRBV6-1 and TRBJ1-6; maybe TRBD1 (5 bases). Trimming stripped 10 bases from V and 6 bases from J, with 16 bases between. CDR1 is MNHNS, CDR2 SASEGT, per germline. The CDR3 totals 14 residues. CDR3 in DNA: TGTGCCATGCGCCCGGGGGGAATTAATTCACCCCTCCACTTT. The encoded protein is CAMRPGGINSPLHF.

This chain links TRBV11-1 with TRBJ2-7, with D hard to call. Germline CDR1 and CDR2: SGHAT and FQDESV (reference sequence). Trimming stripped 1 base from V and 2 bases from J, with 12 bases between. The CDR3 consists of 15 residues. Written as DNA, the CDR3 is TGTGCCAGCAGCTTAGAGGCCTCACCTCCCTACGAGCAGTACTTC. Protein product: CASSLEASPPYEQYF.

Ten or more counts support this clonotype. V gene TRBV12-3 or TRBV12-4 combines with J gene TRBJ2-1; TRBD2 matches 8 bases. V dropped 7 bases and J dropped 1; count of bases not matched to a gene: 6. This CDR3 contains 15 residues. For the CDR3, the DNA is TGTGCCAGCAAACGATCGGGGGGGTCCTACAATGAGCAGTTCTTC. Protein: CASKRSGGSYNEQFF.

CDR3 residues: CASTPWAESYNEQFF. DNA of the CDR3: TGTGCCAGTACCCCGTGGGCGGAATCCTACAATGAGCAGTTCTTC. This rearrangement joins TRBV19 to TRBJ2-1; D call uncertain. The CDR3 runs 15 residues. V lost 7 bases and J lost 1, with 14 bases in between. In germline, CDR1 is LNHDA, CDR2 SQIVND (reference sequence). Using reference TRBV19 and TRBJ2-1 for the parts outside the CDR3, the full variable domain is DGGITQSPKYLFRKEGQNVTLSCEQNLNHDAMYWYRQDPGQGLRLIYYSQIVNDFQKGDIAEGYSVSREKKESFPLTVTSAQKNPTAFYLCASTPWAESYNEQFFGPGTRLTVL.

This clonotype was found a few times. This sequence joins TRBV12-3 or TRBV12-4 and TRBJ2-3; a possible D gene is TRBD2 (6 bases). V was pared by 5 bases and J by 0 bases, with 9 bases between. This CDR3 has 14 residues. The CDR3 DNA follows: TGTGCCAGCAGTAGACGGGAGAGCACAGATACGCAGTATTTT. It yields the protein CASSRRESTDTQYF.

This CDR3 reads CATSRDLGGGETQYF. For the CDR3, the DNA is TGTGCCACCAGCAGAGATCTCGGGGGGGGAGAGACCCAGTACTTC. The rearrangement links TRBV15 to TRBJ2-5; 8 positions agree with TRBD2. Trimming removed 0 bases from V and 4 bases from J; junction bases left unmatched: 4. The germline V gene has CDR1 LNHNV and CDR2 YYDKDF (reference sequence). The CDR3 extends over 15 amino acids. Filled out from reference TRBV15 and TRBJ2-5, the complete variable domain reads DAMVIQNPRYQVTQFGKPVTLSCSQTLNHNVMYWYQQKSSQAPKLLFHYYDKDFNNEADTPDNFQSRRPNTSFCFLDIRSPGLGDTAMYLCATSRDLGGGETQYFGPGTRLLVL.

The chain recombines TRBV20-1 with TRBJ1-2; TRBD1 is a possible D gene (5 bases). Germline CDR1 reads DFQATT; CDR2 reads SNEGSKA (reference sequence). With 6 bases removed from V and 8 bases from J, the gap between germline ends came to 13 bases. CDR3 length: 11 residues. Here the CDR3 DNA reads TGCAGTGCCTTAAGAGGGGAGGGCTACACCTTC. Translation gives CSALRGEGYTF.

This rearrangement joins TRBV20-1 to TRBJ2-7; D perhaps matches TRBD2 (6 bases). V lost 6 bases and J 2 bases, leaving 14 bases between the germline ends. Germline V lookup: CDR1 DFQATT, CDR2 SNEGSKA (reference sequence). The CDR3 consists of 13 residues. CDR3 coding DNA: TGCAGTGCCGCCCCCGGGAGAACCTACGAGCAGTACTTC. Translating it yields CSAAPGRTYEQYF.

This clonotype was picked up a small number of times. V and J are TRBV7-9 and TRBJ2-4; 9 nucleotides line up with TRBD1. V lost 5 bases and J lost 13; bases outside the gene matches: 6. From germline, CDR1 is SEHNR and CDR2 FQNEAQ (reference sequence). The CDR3 is made up of 12 amino acids. This CDR3 reads CASSPGQGQQYF. DNA for the CDR3: TGTGCCAGCAGCCCGGGACAGGGTCAACAGTACTTC.

This clonotype has ten or more counts. The V and J genes are TRBV12-3 or TRBV12-4 and TRBJ2-1; the D gene is possibly TRBD2 (6 bases). The CDR3 extends over 13 amino acids. Trimming stripped 6 bases from V and 11 bases from J, with 17 bases between. CDR3 amino acids: CASRSRELLKQFF. The CDR3 nucleotides are TGTGCCAGCAGATCTCGGGAGCTGTTAAAGCAGTTCTTC.

The J gene is TRBJ2-1, the V gene TRBV19; D is perhaps TRBD1 or TRBD2 (6 bases each). The CDR3 is 15 amino acids. CDR1 LNHDA and CDR2 SQIVND come from the germline V gene (reference sequence). V gave up 6 bases and J gave up 8 bases, with 20 bases separating them. The CDR3 sequence: CASRWRGSRADEQFF. The CDR3 DNA follows: TGTGCCAGTAGATGGAGGGGGTCAAGAGCGGATGAGCAGTTCTTC.

This clonotype was seen a handful of times. The chain joins TRBV11-2 to TRBJ1-1; the D gene is possibly TRBD1 (5 bases). From germline, CDR1 is SGHAT and CDR2 FQNNGV. Trimming removed 5 bases from V and 1 base from J, with 11 bases in between. There are 14 residues in the CDR3. CDR3 amino acids: CASSAGLTNTEAFF. The CDR3 DNA reads TGTGCCAGCAGCGCGGGACTCACGAACACTGAAGCTTTCTTT.

This clonotype has only a few counts. V usage is TRBV18 and J usage is TRBJ1-3, with D unresolved. Germline CDR1 and CDR2: KGHSH and LQKENI. With 4 bases removed from V and 0 bases from J, the gap between germline ends came to 10 bases. The CDR3 has 15 residues. CDR3: CASSRRETSGNTIYF. The CDR3, as DNA: TGTGCCAGCTCACGGCGGGAAACCTCTGGAAACACCATATATTTT.

The CDR3 DNA reads TGTGCCAGCACCCCGGGACTAGACAATGAGCAGTTCTTC. Translated: CASTPGLDNEQFF. This chain links TRBV6-1 with TRBJ2-1; 8 bases are a match to TRBD2. V was pared by 7 bases and J by 5 bases, with 4 bases of the junction left unmatched. The CDR3 length is 13 residues. Germline V gene data show CDR1 as MNHNS and CDR2 as SASEGT.